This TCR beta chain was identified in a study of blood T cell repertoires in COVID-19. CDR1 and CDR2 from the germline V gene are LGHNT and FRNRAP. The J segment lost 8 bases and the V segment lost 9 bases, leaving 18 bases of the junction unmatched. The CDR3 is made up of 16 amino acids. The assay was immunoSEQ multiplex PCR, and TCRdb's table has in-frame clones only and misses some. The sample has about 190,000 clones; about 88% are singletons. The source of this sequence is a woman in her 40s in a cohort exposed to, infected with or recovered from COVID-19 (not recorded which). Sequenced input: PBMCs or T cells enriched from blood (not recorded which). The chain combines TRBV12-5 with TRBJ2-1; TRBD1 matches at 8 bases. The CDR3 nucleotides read TGTGCTAGCATCCGACAGGGGATTAGCGATAGGGATGAGCAGTTCTTC. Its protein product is CASIRQGISDRDEQFF.